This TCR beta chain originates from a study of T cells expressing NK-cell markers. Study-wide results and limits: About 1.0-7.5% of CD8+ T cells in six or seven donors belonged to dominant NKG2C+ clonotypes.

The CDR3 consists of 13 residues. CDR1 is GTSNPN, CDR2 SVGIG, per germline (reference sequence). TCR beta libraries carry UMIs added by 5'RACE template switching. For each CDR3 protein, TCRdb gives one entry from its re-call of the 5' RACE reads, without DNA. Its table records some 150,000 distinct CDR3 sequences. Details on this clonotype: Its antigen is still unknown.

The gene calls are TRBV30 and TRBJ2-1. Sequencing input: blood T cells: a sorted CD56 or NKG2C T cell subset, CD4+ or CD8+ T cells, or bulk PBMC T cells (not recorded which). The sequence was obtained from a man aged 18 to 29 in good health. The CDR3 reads CAWNLGLNNEQFF.